Below, one T cell receptor beta chain is given with its context. Germline V lookup: CDR1 SNHLY, CDR2 FYNNEI. The CDR3 extends over 12 amino acids. The germline V and J ends were trimmed by 6 bases and 4 bases, with 7 bases remaining between them. Generated by immunoSEQ multiplex PCR, the TCRdb table keeps only in-frame clones and is missing some. The sample carries over 50,000 clones, roughly 84% recorded once. The record originates from a study of blood T cell repertoires in COVID-19. This receptor was taken from a man in his 70s with active COVID-19. Sequenced input: peripheral blood. The rearrangement joins TRBV2 to TRBJ1-5; no clear D. As DNA, the CDR3 is TGTGCCAGCAGAACCCAGAATCAGCCCCAGCATTTT. This codes for CASRTQNQPQHF.